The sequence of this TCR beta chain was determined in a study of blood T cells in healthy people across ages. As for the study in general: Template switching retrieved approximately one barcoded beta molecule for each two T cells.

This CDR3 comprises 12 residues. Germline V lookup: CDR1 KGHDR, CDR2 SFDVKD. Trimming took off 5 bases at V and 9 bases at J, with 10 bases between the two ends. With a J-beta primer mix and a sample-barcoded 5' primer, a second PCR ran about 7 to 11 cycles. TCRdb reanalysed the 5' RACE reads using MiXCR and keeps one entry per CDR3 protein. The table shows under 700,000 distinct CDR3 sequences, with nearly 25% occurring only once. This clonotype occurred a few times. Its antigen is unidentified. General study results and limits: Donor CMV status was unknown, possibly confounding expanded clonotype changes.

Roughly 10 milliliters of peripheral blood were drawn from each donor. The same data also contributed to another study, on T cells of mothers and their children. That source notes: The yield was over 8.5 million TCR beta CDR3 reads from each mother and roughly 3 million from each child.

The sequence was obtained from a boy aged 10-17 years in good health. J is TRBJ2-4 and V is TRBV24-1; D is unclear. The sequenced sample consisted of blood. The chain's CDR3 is CATSAHTGIQYF. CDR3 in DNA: TGTGCCACCAGTGCGCACACGGGCATTCAGTACTTC.